The T cell receptor (beta chain) under discussion was sequenced for a study of T cells in Graves' hyperthyroidism and ophthalmopathy. This CDR3 is built from 14 residues. Germline-derived CDR1 and CDR2 are LGHNA and YSLEER. Trimming pared 4 bases from V and 4 bases from J, leaving 13 bases between. From approximately 9.1 ml of fresh peripheral blood, PBMCs were isolated. RNA transcripts provided the source from which TCR beta CDR3 regions were amplified. Primed by the HTBI set, a first-round RT-PCR was run on the TCR CDR3. Each CDR3 protein is one row after TCRdb ran MiXCR on the multiplex PCR reads. The sample shows under 350,000 distinct CDR3 sequences, about 15% of them seen only once.

The source is a woman aged 55-69 years with Graves' ophthalmopathy. The specimen sequenced was blood. The chain employs TRBV4-3 and TRBJ1-2, with D perhaps matching TRBD1 (6 bases). The CDR3 spells CASSPTRTVYGYTF. The CDR3, as DNA: TGCGCCAGCAGCCCCACCAGGACAGTCTATGGCTACACCTTC.